Following are 21 T cell receptor beta chains from one sample sequenced in a study of cytomegalovirus exposure and HLA in healthy donors. The PCR made use of 60 Vbeta and 13 Jbeta primers. Here immunoSEQ multiplex PCR was the method, and the copy in TCRdb shows in-frame clones only, minus some. The table records fewer than 250,000 clones, about 83% of them present only once. Material: PBMCs. These receptors were taken from a man aged 40-49 years in good health and CMV-seropositive.

This chain links TRBV6-6 with TRBJ2-5, with D unresolved. The DNA matches TRBJ2-7 better at its end, which makes the J call doubtful. The CDR3 length is 13 residues. In germline, CDR1 is MNHNY, CDR2 SVGAGI (reference sequence). Here the CDR3 DNA reads TGTGCCAGCACGGTGGGCACTTCCTACGAGCAGTACTTC. This gives the protein CASTVGTSYEQYF.

This clone was counted a few times. This sequence joins TRBV5-1 and TRBJ1-1; TRBD1 might be the D (5 bases). Trimming removed 0 bases at V and 5 bases at J, with 23 bases between. Germline-derived CDR1 and CDR2 are SGHRS and YFSETQ. CDR3 length: 18 residues. CDR3 sequence (DNA): TGCGCCAGCAGCTTGGACCCCGGGGGAGGGGTTGGGGGGACTGAAGCTTTCTTT. Translating it yields CASSLDPGGGVGGTEAFF.

This clone has a single count. The chain employs TRBV18 and TRBJ2-3, with 11 bases matching TRBD2. CDR3 size: 15 residues. Germline V gives CDR1 KGHSH, CDR2 LQKENI. The V gene end was trimmed by 3 bases and the J gene end by 4 bases; junction bases not matched to a gene: 3. The DNA of the CDR3 is TGTGCCAGCTCACCCATACTAGCGGGAGCAGATACGCAGTATTTT. Protein sequence: CASSPILAGADTQYF. The entire variable domain, with the rest obtained from reference TRBV18 and TRBJ2-3, is as follows: NAGVMQNPRHLVRRRGQEARLRCSPMKGHSHVYWYRQLPEEGLKFMVYLQKENIIDESGMPKERFSAEFPKEGPSILRIQQVVRGDSAAYFCASSPILAGADTQYFGPGTRLTVL.

The J gene is TRBJ2-7, the V gene TRBV6-5, with 10 bases identical to TRBD1. Per germline, CDR1 MNHEY and CDR2 SVGAGI. The V and J ends lost 0 bases and 6 bases, in that order; junction bases with no gene match: 5. This CDR3 has 15 residues. Here the CDR3 reads CASSYSGTGASEQYF. CDR3 nucleotide sequence: TGTGCCAGCAGTTACTCGGGGACAGGGGCTTCCGAGCAGTACTTC.

The chain links TRBV21-1 to TRBJ1-4; TRBD1 reflects the table's D call only, with no check against the DNA. TRBV21-1 is tagged as a pseudogene. CDR3 size: 16 residues. The DNA of the CDR3 is TGTGCCAGCAGCAAAGAGCCCAGGGAAGGTAATGAAAAACTGTTTTTT. The encoded protein is CASSKEPREGNEKLFF.

The V and J genes are TRBV25-1 and TRBJ1-4; D gene unclear. This CDR3 contains 12 residues. The ends were cut back, 4 bases at V and 5 bases at J, with 5 bases in the middle. CDR1 MGHDK and CDR2 SYGVNS come from the germline V gene. The CDR3 DNA reads as TGTGCCAGCAGTGCAAGCAATGAAAAACTGTTTTTT. This gives the protein CASSASNEKLFF.

The V and J genes are TRBV6-6 and TRBJ2-7, with 8 bases identical to TRBD1. J lost 0 bases, V lost 9 bases, and 4 bases had no gene match. Germline values: CDR1 MNHNY, CDR2 SVGAGI (reference sequence). The length of the CDR3 is 13 residues. CDR3 DNA: TGTGCCAGTTCCGGGACAGGCTCCTACGAGCAGTACTTC. Translation: CASSGTGSYEQYF.

The chain combines TRBV19 with TRBJ2-2, with D possibly matching TRBD1 (5 bases). Germline V gene data show CDR1 as LNHDA and CDR2 as SQIVND (reference sequence). V lost 7 bases and J lost 4, with 10 bases in between. The CDR3 has 13 residues. The CDR3 spells CASNNRGTGELFF. CDR3 nucleotides: TGTGCCAGTAATAATAGGGGCACCGGGGAGCTGTTTTTT. The complete variable domain, with remaining parts taken from reference TRBV19 and TRBJ2-2, reads DGGITQSPKYLFRKEGQNVTLSCEQNLNHDAMYWYRQDPGQGLRLIYYSQIVNDFQKGDIAEGYSVSREKKESFPLTVTSAQKNPTAFYLCASNNRGTGELFFGEGSRLTVL.

The chain joins TRBV10-3 to TRBJ2-7, with 8 bases aligning to TRBD2. V shed 8 bases, J shed 4 bases, and the junction held 10 bases outside the gene matches. This CDR3 has 14 amino acids. Germline loops: CDR1 ENHRY, CDR2 SYGVKD. This CDR3 is CAIRIAGTRYEQYF. The CDR3 DNA is TGTGCCATCCGGATAGCGGGAACCAGGTACGAGCAGTACTTC.

The chain combines TRBV19 with TRBJ1-5, with TRBD1 matching 11 bases. The germline V gene has CDR1 LNHDA and CDR2 SQIVND (reference sequence). The CDR3 totals 15 residues. V lost 5 bases to trimming and J lost 2 bases; unmatched junction nucleotides: 2. CDR3 loop: CASSAGQGGNQPQHF. Here the CDR3 DNA reads TGTGCCAGTAGTGCGGGACAGGGGGGCAATCAGCCCCAGCATTTT. Drawing the rest from reference TRBV19 and TRBJ1-5, the complete variable domain is DGGITQSPKYLFRKEGQNVTLSCEQNLNHDAMYWYRQDPGQGLRLIYYSQIVNDFQKGDIAEGYSVSREKKESFPLTVTSAQKNPTAFYLCASSAGQGGNQPQHFGDGTRLSIL.

The rearrangement links TRBV2 to TRBJ1-6; unclear D gene. In germline, CDR1 is SNHLY, CDR2 FYNNEI. CDR3 length: 12 residues. Trimming took off 4 bases at V and 12 bases at J, with 10 bases between the two ends. The CDR3 loop is CASSGPGLPLHF. In DNA, the CDR3 is TGTGCCAGCAGTGGCCCCGGACTACCCCTCCACTTT.

The chain uses TRBV6-1 and TRBJ1-2; 7 bases line up with TRBD1. J lost 4 bases, V lost 4 bases, and 18 bases had no gene match. CDR1 MNHNS and CDR2 SASEGT come from the germline V gene. This CDR3 has 18 amino acids. This CDR3 reads CASSVARSLQGLGYGYTF. DNA of the CDR3: TGTGCCAGCAGTGTGGCGCGGTCCTTACAGGGGCTGGGCTATGGCTACACCTTC.

The chain links TRBV5-1 to TRBJ2-5; TRBD2 matches at 9 bases. The CDR3 is 16 amino acids. V dropped 0 bases and J dropped 5; count of bases not matched to a gene: 8. The germline V gene has CDR1 SGHRS and CDR2 YFSETQ. In DNA, the CDR3 is TGCGCCAGCAGCTTGGCTGGCGGGAGGGACCGGGAGACCCAGTACTTC. This encodes CASSLAGGRDRETQYF.

This clone came up once. The V and J genes are TRBV6-5 and TRBJ2-5; the match to TRBD1 covers 10 bases. CDR3 length equals 15 residues. The V gene end was trimmed by 4 bases and the J gene end by 0 bases; junction bases not matched to a gene: 2. Germline V gene data show CDR1 as MNHEY and CDR2 as SVGAGI. The CDR3 DNA follows: TGTGCCAGCAGTTCGACAGGGGGCGACCAAGAGACCCAGTACTTC. It codes for CASSSTGGDQETQYF.

The V call is TRBV5-1, the J call TRBJ2-1; possible D gene TRBD2, 6 bases. Trimming took 0 bases from V and 4 from J, leaving 20 bases between them. Germline V gene data show CDR1 as SGHRS and CDR2 as YFSETQ. There are 18 residues in the CDR3. The CDR3 bases are TGCGCCAGCAGCTTGGCCGGGTCTTCTCGGGAGCGGTACAATGAGCAGTTCTTC. Amino acids: CASSLAGSSRERYNEQFF.

This chain uses TRBV11-3 with TRBJ1-1; TRBD1 agrees at 8 bases. The V gene's germline CDR1 is SGHNT and CDR2 YENEEA. CDR3 size: 13 residues. The V gene end was trimmed by 5 bases and the J gene end by 4 bases; junction bases not matched to a gene: 3. CDR3 nucleotide sequence: TGTGCCAGCAGCAGAGGACAGGGCACTGAAGCTTTCTTT. This sequence encodes CASSRGQGTEAFF.

The V and J genes are TRBV27 and TRBJ1-1; no clear D gene. Germline V lookup: CDR1 MNHEY, CDR2 SMNVEV (reference sequence). The CDR3 totals 11 residues. Trimming took off 5 bases at V and 7 bases at J, with 8 bases between the two ends. The CDR3 nucleotides are TGTGCCAGCAGTGAGGGAGGTGAAGCTTTCTTT. The encoded protein is CASSEGGEAFF.

Here the CDR3 reads CASSERNYGYTF. The CDR3 region has the DNA TGTGCCAGCAGTGAGAGGAACTATGGCTACACCTTC. The V and J genes are TRBV2 and TRBJ1-2; D gene uncertain. The V end was cut by 3 bases, the J end by 2 bases, with 4 bases between. This CDR3 is built from 12 residues. In germline, CDR1 is SNHLY, CDR2 FYNNEI. Drawing the rest from reference TRBV2 and TRBJ1-2, the complete variable domain is EPEVTQTPSHQVTQMGQEVILRCVPISNHLYFYWYRQILGQKVEFLVSFYNNEISEKSEIFDDQFSVERPDGSNFTLKIRSTKLEDSAMYFCASSERNYGYTFGSGTRLTVV.

CDR3 in amino acids: CASSLPQGSGYTF. The CDR3 bases are TGTGCCAGCAGCTTACCACAGGGGTCTGGCTACACCTTC. The V gene is TRBV5-6, the J gene TRBJ1-2; 7 nucleotides align to TRBD1. The germline V gene encodes CDR1 SGHDT and CDR2 YYEEEE. V shed 2 bases and J 7 bases; nucleotides not matched to a gene: 5. The CDR3 is 13 residues long.

The chain couples TRBV5-1 to TRBJ2-3, with TRBD2 matching over 10 bases. Per the germline V gene, CDR1 is SGHRS and CDR2 is YFSETQ. The CDR3 consists of 15 residues. The V gene end was trimmed by 2 bases and the J gene end by 3 bases; junction bases not matched to a gene: 3. The CDR3 spells CASSFASGRTDTQYF. In nucleotides, the CDR3 is TGCGCCAGCAGCTTCGCTAGCGGGAGAACAGATACGCAGTATTTT.

The rearrangement uses TRBV7-9 and TRBJ2-3; a weak D match, TRBD1 (5 bases). The CDR3 contains 15 residues. Trimming shortened V by 1 base and J by 4 bases, and 12 bases separated the two germline ends. Germline CDR1 reads SEHNR; CDR2 reads FQNEAQ (reference sequence). The CDR3 nucleotides are TGTGCCAGCAGCTTAGGGGCAGGGTGGGCAGATACGCAGTATTTT. Translation: CASSLGAGWADTQYF.